A single sample is the source of the 5 T cell receptor beta chains below, sequenced in a study of stem cell transplantation in POMP-related autoinflammatory disease. Notes on the study in general: Patients with PRAID showed a restricted number of unique TRB V-J gene pairings. In patients with PRAID, every analyzed T-cell subset tended to show lower diversity and higher clonality.

Clones were sequenced by immunoSEQ multiplex PCR, and TCRdb holds only the in-frame ones, with some missing. Among 8,500 to 14,000 clones listed, more than 75% were seen once. What these receptors recognize is not known. The sequencing here drew on CD8+ T cells from PBMCs, taken before stem cell transplantation. These receptors originate from a human donor with POMP-related autoinflammation and immune dysregulation (PRAID).

This chain connects TRBV30 to TRBJ2-2; no clear D gene. This CDR3 comprises 15 residues. V lost 0 bases and J lost 1, with 9 bases in between. Germline loops: CDR1 GTSNPN, CDR2 SVGIG (reference sequence). CDR3: CAWSVRSRNTGELFF. The CDR3, as DNA: TGTGCCTGGAGTGTACGCAGTCGGAACACCGGGGAGCTGTTTTTT.

The chain recombines TRBV11-2 with TRBJ2-7, with D tentatively TRBD1 (6 bases). This CDR3 has 13 residues. Trimming pared 6 bases from V and 7 bases from J, leaving 16 bases between. Per germline, CDR1 SGHAT and CDR2 FQNNGV. CDR3 amino acids: CASSYGRGWEQYF. For the CDR3, the DNA is TGTGCCAGCAGTTACGGAAGGGGGTGGGAGCAGTACTTC.

This sequence joins TRBV18 and TRBJ1-5; TRBD1 matches at 7 bases. J was trimmed by 1 base and V by 3 bases; bases with no gene match: 3. Per germline, CDR1 KGHSH and CDR2 LQKENI. This CDR3 has 15 amino acids. CDR3 coding DNA: TGTGCCAGCTCACCGGACAGGCGGAGCAATCAGCCCCAGCATTTT. Its translation is CASSPDRRSNQPQHF.

In this sample, this clone turned up once. The genes are TRBV28 and TRBJ2-7; D might be TRBD2 (6 bases). The CDR3 consists of 18 residues. Germline assignment: CDR1 MDHEN and CDR2 SYDVKM. V was shortened by 6 bases and J by 2 bases, with 26 bases between the two germline ends. The CDR3 loop is CASRSIGHLTSATYEQYF. The CDR3 region has the DNA TGTGCCAGCAGATCGATAGGACACCTGACTAGTGCGACCTACGAGCAGTACTTC.

This chain links TRBV2 with TRBJ2-2, with 7 nucleotides matching TRBD1. V shed 6 bases, J shed 5 bases, and the junction held 6 bases outside the gene matches. This CDR3 contains 14 residues. Germline V gives CDR1 SNHLY, CDR2 FYNNEI. The CDR3 nucleotides are TGTGCCAGCAGCCGGACAGGAAATACCGGGGAGCTGTTTTTT. Translated, it gives CASSRTGNTGELFF.